These 27 T cell receptor beta chains came from one sample sequenced in a study of T cell responses to AZD1222 COVID-19 vaccine. The method was immunoSEQ multiplex PCR; TCRdb's version includes in-frame clones alone and lacks a portion of them. The sample lists under 150,000 clones; roughly 92% were seen once. The material sequenced was peripheral blood, taken 28 days after the second AZD1222 dose. The origin of the receptors is an adult who received the AZD1222 COVID-19 vaccine.

The rearrangement links TRBV5-1 to TRBJ2-5; tentative D call: TRBD1 (5 bases). The CDR3 extends over 15 amino acids. Germline V gene sequence: CDR1 SGHRS, CDR2 YFSETQ. V lost 4 bases to trimming and J lost 2 bases, with 15 bases between them. The CDR3 DNA sequence: TGCGCCAGCAGCCCTCGACAGCGAACACAAGAGACCCAGTACTTC. Its translation is CASSPRQRTQETQYF. Full variable domain (missing parts from reference TRBV5-1 and TRBJ2-5): KAGVTQTPRYLIKTRGQQVTLSCSPISGHRSVSWYQQTPGQGLQFLFEYFSETQRNKGNFPGRFSGRQFSNSRSEMNVSTLELGDSALYLCASSPRQRTQETQYFGPGTRLLVL.

CDR3 in DNA: TGTGCCAGCAGCTTAGAACGGTCCCCCAACGAGCAGTACTTC. Protein: CASSLERSPNEQYF. The rearrangement links TRBV7-2 to TRBJ2-7; D gene unclear. Germline V gene sequence: CDR1 SGHTA, CDR2 FQGNSA. The CDR3 sequence is 14 residues long. V was shortened by 1 base and J by 5 bases, with 12 bases between the two germline ends.

J is TRBJ1-5 and V is TRBV30; 10 positions match TRBD1. The CDR3 has 13 amino acids. Germline assignment: CDR1 GTSNPN and CDR2 SVGIG (reference sequence). J gave up 3 bases and V 5 bases, and 1 base lay outside the gene matches. The CDR3 reads CAWGTGDNQPQHF. CDR3 nucleotides: TGTGCCTGGGGGACAGGGGACAATCAGCCCCAGCATTTT. Full variable domain (missing parts from reference TRBV30 and TRBJ1-5): SQTIHQWPATLVQPVGSPLSLECTVEGTSNPNLYWYRQAAGRGLQLLFYSVGIGQISSEVPQNLSASRPQDRQFILSSKKLLLSDSGFYLCAWGTGDNQPQHFGDGTRLSIL.

The gene calls are TRBV12-3 or TRBV12-4 and TRBJ2-7, with a tentative D call TRBD2 (5 bases). There are 12 residues in the CDR3. Trimming removed 6 bases at V and 4 bases at J, with 10 bases between. CDR3: CASSFPGYEQYF. In DNA form, the CDR3 reads TGTGCCAGCAGCTTCCCGGGATACGAGCAGTACTTC.

This clone has only one observation. The V call is TRBV5-1, the J call TRBJ1-1; 8 bases line up with TRBD1. Looked up from germline, CDR1 is SGHRS and CDR2 is YFSETQ. With 5 bases clipped from V and 4 bases from J, the junction kept 7 bases outside the gene matches. The CDR3 length is 14 residues. The CDR3, as DNA: TGCGCCAGCAGTTCGACAGGGGACGCCACTGAAGCTTTCTTT. Its protein is CASSSTGDATEAFF.

The V and J genes are TRBV19 and TRBJ1-1; no definite D call. CDR1 is LNHDA, CDR2 SQIVND, per germline (reference sequence). There are 15 residues in the CDR3. Deletions cut 6 bases from V and 1 base from J, with 15 bases between. The CDR3 protein is CASSPLRAENTEAFF. CDR3 sequence (DNA): TGTGCCAGTAGCCCGCTACGAGCGGAGAACACTGAAGCTTTCTTT. Combining the CDR3 with reference TRBV19 and TRBJ1-1 gives the whole variable domain DGGITQSPKYLFRKEGQNVTLSCEQNLNHDAMYWYRQDPGQGLRLIYYSQIVNDFQKGDIAEGYSVSREKKESFPLTVTSAQKNPTAFYLCASSPLRAENTEAFFGQGTRLTVV.

The rearrangement joins TRBV7-2 to TRBJ1-1, with D maybe TRBD1 (5 bases). V was trimmed by 6 bases and J by 5 bases, leaving 16 bases between them. CDR1 and CDR2 (germline): SGHTA, FQGNSA. There are 14 residues in the CDR3. The CDR3 is CASSLGQGITEAFF. The CDR3 DNA follows: TGTGCCAGCAGTCTAGGGCAGGGCATTACTGAAGCTTTCTTT. The whole variable domain, remainder taken from reference TRBV7-2 and TRBJ1-1, is GAGVSQSPSNKVTEKGKDVELRCDPISGHTALYWYRQSLGQGLEFLIYFQGNSAPDKSGLPSDRFSAERTGGSVSTLTIQRTQQEDSAVYLCASSLGQGITEAFFGQGTRLTVV.

The chain has TRBV21-1 and TRBJ2-3; the listed D gene, TRBD2, was not tested against the DNA. TRBV21-1 is flagged as a pseudogene. The CDR3 runs 15 residues. The CDR3 loop reads CARSKSGGATDTQYF. The CDR3 DNA follows: TGTGCCAGGTCTAAGAGCGGGGGGGCGACAGATACGCAGTATTTT.

The CDR3 DNA follows: TGTGCCAGCAGCCCGAGGGACAGGGGGCGAACCTCCTCCTACGAGCAGTACTTC. Translation: CASSPRDRGRTSSYEQYF. The J gene is TRBJ2-7, the V gene TRBV4-2, with 12 bases that match TRBD1. The CDR3 has 18 residues. The germline gives CDR1 LGHNA, CDR2 YNFKEQ. V lost 4 bases and J lost 0; bases outside the gene matches: 10.

The chain joins TRBV6-4 to TRBJ2-1, with TRBD2 matching 9 bases. Germline V gene data show CDR1 as MRHNA and CDR2 as SNTAGT. V gave up 6 bases and J gave up 5 bases; unmatched junction bases: 8. CDR3 length: 15 amino acids. The CDR3 protein is CASSPTSGPNNEQFF. The DNA for the CDR3 is TGTGCCAGCAGCCCCACTAGCGGGCCTAACAATGAGCAGTTCTTC.

The V gene is TRBV19, the J gene TRBJ2-5; TRBD2 is a possible D gene (6 bases). The CDR3 has 14 residues. Deletions cut 5 bases from V and 5 bases from J, with 15 bases between. Germline V gene lookup returns CDR1 LNHDA and CDR2 SQIVND (reference sequence). The CDR3 is CASSSGTLGETQYF. As DNA, the CDR3 is TGTGCCAGTAGTTCCGGGACTTTAGGGGAGACCCAGTACTTC. Combining the CDR3 with reference TRBV19 and TRBJ2-5 gives the whole variable domain DGGITQSPKYLFRKEGQNVTLSCEQNLNHDAMYWYRQDPGQGLRLIYYSQIVNDFQKGDIAEGYSVSREKKESFPLTVTSAQKNPTAFYLCASSSGTLGETQYFGPGTRLLVL.

As for this clone: Other DNA sequences within the sample encode an identical CDR3. The V gene is TRBV14, the J gene TRBJ2-7, with TRBD1 matching over 7 bases. The V segment lost 4 bases and the J segment 2 bases; nucleotides outside the gene matches: 2. This CDR3 is built from 13 residues. CDR1 and CDR2 from the germline V gene are SGHDN and FVKESK. Here the CDR3 reads CASSRQGTYEQYF. DNA of the CDR3: TGTGCCAGCAGCCGACAGGGTACCTACGAGCAGTACTTC.

V gene TRBV28 combines with J gene TRBJ2-7; 7 bases align to TRBD1. The CDR3 runs to 14 residues. The V gene end was trimmed by 3 bases and the J gene end by 2 bases; junction bases not matched to a gene: 4. Germline CDR1 and CDR2: MDHEN and SYDVKM. The chain's CDR3 is CASSLGQQPYEQYF. In DNA form, the CDR3 reads TGTGCCAGCAGTTTGGGACAGCAGCCCTACGAGCAGTACTTC.

This rearrangement joins TRBV5-4 to TRBJ2-3, with TRBD1 identical over 8 bases. This CDR3 is 15 amino acids long. V shed 5 bases, J shed 4 bases, and the junction held 9 bases outside the gene matches. CDR1 and CDR2 (germline): SGHNT, YYREEE (reference sequence). The CDR3 reads CASSMPGQAADTQYF. The DNA for the CDR3 is TGTGCCAGCAGTATGCCGGGACAGGCCGCAGATACGCAGTATTTT.

The V gene is TRBV27, the J gene TRBJ2-5, with D tentatively TRBD2 (5 bases). Germline V gene sequence: CDR1 MNHEY, CDR2 SMNVEV (reference sequence). The CDR3 has 13 residues. The germline V and J ends were trimmed by 5 bases and 5 bases, with 12 bases remaining between them. CDR3 sequence (DNA): TGTGCCAGCAGTCCTTGGCGCGGGGAGACCCAGTACTTC. Translating it yields CASSPWRGETQYF.

The V call is TRBV18, the J call TRBJ1-3; the D gene is possibly TRBD1 (5 bases). This CDR3 contains 16 residues. V lost 4 bases to trimming and J lost 0 bases, with 13 bases between them. Per germline, CDR1 KGHSH and CDR2 LQKENI. CDR3 sequence: CASSRGDRLSGNTIYF. CDR3 nucleotides: TGTGCCAGCTCACGGGGAGACAGACTCTCTGGAAACACCATATATTTT.

In this sample, this clone turned up once. The chain couples TRBV9 to TRBJ2-5; unclear D gene. This CDR3 is built from 15 residues. V was pared by 0 bases and J by 5 bases, with 14 bases between. Germline values: CDR1 SGDLS, CDR2 YYNGEE. This chain's CDR3 is CASSVDVGSRETQYF. DNA for the CDR3: TGTGCCAGCAGCGTAGATGTAGGATCACGGGAGACCCAGTACTTC.

This clone occurred once. V usage is TRBV3-1 (or the pseudogene TRBV3-2) and J usage is TRBJ1-2; unclear D gene. The germline V gene encodes CDR1 LGHDT and CDR2 YNNKEL (reference sequence). The germline V and J ends were trimmed by 4 bases and 8 bases, with 11 bases remaining between them. The CDR3 has 12 amino acids. The CDR3 reads CASSLPLGGYTF. The DNA for the CDR3 is TGTGCCAGCAGCCTCCCACTCGGGGGCTACACCTTC.

V usage is TRBV19 and J usage is TRBJ1-1; 7 bases match TRBD1. The trim removed 3 bases at V and 6 bases at J, leaving 10 bases unmatched. Germline V gene lookup returns CDR1 LNHDA and CDR2 SQIVND (reference sequence). The CDR3 is made up of 15 amino acids. Here the CDR3 reads CASSIARQGSPEAFF. Here the CDR3 DNA reads TGTGCCAGTAGTATCGCCCGACAGGGAAGCCCTGAAGCTTTCTTT.

The chain employs TRBV30 and TRBJ2-5; no clear D. Germline assignment: CDR1 GTSNPN and CDR2 SVGIG (reference sequence). CDR3 size: 15 residues. Trimming left V 4 bases short and J 2 bases short, with 17 bases between. The CDR3 loop is CAWTIGRLAQETQYF. The CDR3 DNA is TGTGCCTGGACCATCGGCCGGTTAGCTCAAGAGACCCAGTACTTC. The whole variable domain, remainder taken from reference TRBV30 and TRBJ2-5, is SQTIHQWPATLVQPVGSPLSLECTVEGTSNPNLYWYRQAAGRGLQLLFYSVGIGQISSEVPQNLSASRPQDRQFILSSKKLLLSDSGFYLCAWTIGRLAQETQYFGPGTRLLVL.

The chain has TRBV18 and TRBJ2-5; TRBD1 aligns across 9 bases. The ends lost 5 bases at V and 5 bases at J; junction bases unmatched: 6. Germline V gives CDR1 KGHSH, CDR2 LQKENI. This CDR3 is built from 14 residues. DNA for the CDR3: TGTGCCAGCTCAAGGGACAGGGAGCTTGAGACCCAGTACTTC. It specifies CASSRDRELETQYF.

The chain has TRBV2 and TRBJ2-5, with 10 nucleotides matching TRBD2. This CDR3 contains 16 residues. J lost 2 bases, V lost 6 bases, and 9 bases had no gene match. Germline CDR1 SNHLY, CDR2 FYNNEI. The CDR3, as DNA: TGTGCCAGCAGATACGGACTAGCGGCGGGACAAGAGACCCAGTACTTC. Its protein product is CASRYGLAAGQETQYF. The full variable domain, in which reference TRBV2 and TRBJ2-5 provide the parts outside the CDR3, is EPEVTQTPSHQVTQMGQEVILRCVPISNHLYFYWYRQILGQKVEFLVSFYNNEISEKSEIFDDQFSVERPDGSNFTLKIRSTKLEDSAMYFCASRYGLAAGQETQYFGPGTRLLVL.

The genes are TRBV7-9 and TRBJ2-7; 11 positions match TRBD1. The CDR3 runs 15 residues. Looked up from germline, CDR1 is SEHNR and CDR2 is FQNEAQ (reference sequence). After removal of 3 bases from V and 1 base from J, the junction contained 2 bases not matched to a gene. The CDR3 reads CASSFGTGGSYEQYF. CDR3 coding DNA: TGTGCCAGCAGCTTTGGGACAGGGGGATCCTACGAGCAGTACTTC.

The gene calls are TRBV7-2 and TRBJ2-1; 13 bases align to TRBD2. Germline V gene data show CDR1 as SGHTA and CDR2 as FQGNSA. This CDR3 contains 17 residues. The J segment lost 5 bases and the V segment lost 6 bases, leaving 10 bases of the junction unmatched. The DNA of the CDR3 is TGTGCCAGCAGGATTACCGGGACTAGCGGGGTGAACAATGAGCAGTTCTTC. Translated: CASRITGTSGVNNEQFF.

The chain combines TRBV3-1 (or the pseudogene TRBV3-2) with TRBJ1-1; D unresolved. Trimming left V 1 base short and J 0 bases short, with 3 bases between. The CDR3 totals 13 residues. From germline, CDR1 is LGHDT and CDR2 YNNKEL (reference sequence). As DNA, the CDR3 is TGTGCCAGCAGCCAAGTAGTGAACACTGAAGCTTTCTTT. Its translation: CASSQVVNTEAFF.

The chain recombines TRBV2 with TRBJ1-2; the match to TRBD1 covers 10 bases. The CDR3 spans 12 residues. Germline V gene data show CDR1 as SNHLY and CDR2 as FYNNEI. The V and J ends lost 8 bases and 3 bases, in that order; junction bases with no gene match: 0. In DNA, the CDR3 is TGTGCCAGCGGGACAGGGGACTATGGCTACACCTTC. It translates to CASGTGDYGYTF.

V usage is TRBV24-1 and J usage is TRBJ2-2; D is perhaps TRBD2 (5 bases). The V end was cut by 9 bases, the J end by 7 bases, with 11 bases between. CDR1 and CDR2 from the germline V gene are KGHDR and SFDVKD. The CDR3 extends over 12 amino acids. The CDR3: CATRGAGGELFF. In DNA form, the CDR3 reads TGTGCCACCCGGGGTGCTGGCGGGGAGCTGTTTTTT.